This T cell receptor (beta chain) was sequenced during a study of T cells after yellow fever vaccination. TCRdb recomputed calls from the 5' RACE reads with MiXCR, one row per CDR3 protein. Among around 230,000 distinct CDR3 sequences listed, less than 7.5% were seen once. This clonotype was counted at least ten times. V lost 6 bases to trimming and J lost 0 bases, with 12 bases between them. The CDR3 totals 14 residues. The V gene is TRBV12-3 or TRBV12-4, the J gene TRBJ2-7; tentatively, D is TRBD2 (6 bases). The sequencing here drew on CD4+ T cells sorted from PBMCs, taken on the day of the yellow fever booster vaccination. The TCR sequence derives from a man between 25 and 39 years old who received the YFV17D yellow fever vaccine. The CDR3: CASSRDSSSYEQYF. The CDR3 coding sequence is TGTGCCAGCAGCCGGGACTCGAGCTCCTACGAGCAGTACTTC.